The sequence of this T cell receptor (beta chain) was determined in a study of shared clonotypes between healthy human individuals. Study details: Researchers assigned three CD4 naive, three CD4 memory, two CD8 naive and one CD8 memory plate to each donor.

The CDR3 spans 16 residues. Germline-derived CDR1 and CDR2 are ENHRY and SYGVKD. Unmatched junction bases numbered 8, after V lost 6 bases and J lost 3 bases. Regarding the study as a whole: Represented diversity (both genetic and exposure-history) was limited by the small number of donors.

Sequencing was performed with immunoSEQ multiplex PCR; in TCRdb, only in-frame clones are kept and a portion is missing. The sample holds about 2,200,000 clones, 90% to 95% seen once. It was CD45RO-negative cells, positively selected for CCR7, that made up naive CD8 cells, with terminally differentiated effector memory CD45RA+ cells excluded. With respect to this clone: Antigen: not known.

This chain joins TRBV10-3 and TRBJ2-1; 10 nucleotides align to TRBD2. This clonotype was obtained from a man between 18 and 35 years old in good health. Some clones in this sample may be carry-over from other donors' samples. Sequencing was done on a sample of naive CD8+ T cells from PBMCs. The CDR3 loop is CAIRASGRSFYNEQFF. The CDR3, as DNA: TGTGCCATCAGAGCTAGCGGGAGAAGCTTCTACAATGAGCAGTTCTTC.